The 29 T cell receptor beta chains below all came from one sample that was sequenced in a study of OX40 agonist ivuxolimab in advanced cancers. TCRdb's table, derived via immunoSEQ multiplex PCR, lists solely in-frame clones and lacks some. The sample includes under 75,000 clones, roughly 85% of them seen just once. Sequencing was performed on CD4+ or CD8+ T cells sorted from blood, taken in a trial of the OX40 agonist ivuxolimab. These receptors were obtained from an adult with an advanced solid tumor such as melanoma, head and neck, liver or kidney cancer.

The CDR3 is CASSPQPRDNEQFF. CDR3 nucleotides: TGTGCCAGTAGCCCACAGCCTAGAGACAATGAGCAGTTCTTC. This rearrangement joins TRBV19 to TRBJ2-1; D gene unclear. The length of the CDR3 is 14 residues. Germline V lookup: CDR1 LNHDA, CDR2 SQIVND (reference sequence). V lost 6 bases and J 5 bases, leaving 14 bases between the germline ends.

The genes are TRBV11-3 and TRBJ2-1; D ambiguous. The CDR3 length is 13 residues. Germline CDR1 reads SGHNT; CDR2 reads YENEEA. The V gene lost 3 bases and the J gene lost 7 bases, with 10 bases spanning the gap. CDR3 DNA sequence: TGTGCCAGCAGCTTCTCCCAGAAGAATGAGCAGTTCTTC. This translates into CASSFSQKNEQFF.

The chain combines TRBV11-3 with TRBJ2-1; TRBD1 is a possible D gene (5 bases). V was shortened by 5 bases and J by 10 bases, with 12 bases between the two germline ends. The CDR3 totals 12 residues. Germline CDR1 is SGHNT and CDR2 is YENEEA. The CDR3 region is CASSPQGWEQFF. CDR3 coding DNA: TGTGCCAGCAGCCCCCAGGGTTGGGAGCAGTTCTTC.

V gene TRBV6-1 combines with J gene TRBJ2-1, with TRBD2 identical over 11 bases. The germline CDR1 and CDR2 sequences are MNHNS and SASEGT. The CDR3 contains 20 residues. V was pared by 2 bases and J by 2 bases, with 14 bases of the junction left unmatched. The CDR3 reads CASSERVLAGGPGAYNEQFF. In DNA, the CDR3 is TGTGCCAGCAGTGAAAGAGTCCTAGCGGGAGGCCCCGGGGCCTACAATGAGCAGTTCTTC.

This clone was counted between two and nine times. V usage is TRBV6-6 and J usage is TRBJ2-1; D possibly corresponds to TRBD1 (6 bases). Trimming removed 6 bases from V and 12 bases from J, with 24 bases in between. Germline CDR1 reads MNHNY; CDR2 reads SVGAGI (reference sequence). The length of the CDR3 is 15 residues. DNA of the CDR3: TGTGCCAGCAGGGAGACCGGGACACGGGTTTTCGGGCAGTTCTTC. Translation gives CASRETGTRVFGQFF.

V and J are TRBV5-1 and TRBJ2-1, with no clear D. There are 16 residues in the CDR3. Germline V gene sequence: CDR1 SGHRS, CDR2 YFSETQ. Deletions cut 0 bases from V and 2 bases from J, with 12 bases between. CDR3 in amino acids: CASSLAKAGPYNEQFF. CDR3 nucleotides: TGCGCCAGCAGCTTGGCCAAGGCCGGGCCCTACAATGAGCAGTTCTTC.

The chain uses TRBV6-1 and TRBJ1-5, with unresolved D. The V and J ends lost 6 bases and 5 bases respectively, with 14 bases between them. Germline lookup yields CDR1 MNHNS and CDR2 SASEGT. This CDR3 has 14 amino acids. CDR3 in DNA: TGTGCCAGCAGCCATTCATCCGGGGATCAGCCCCAGCATTTT. It encodes CASSHSSGDQPQHF.

In its sample, this clone was seen once. This sequence joins TRBV6-1 and TRBJ2-5, with 9 positions matching TRBD1. J was trimmed by 3 bases and V by 3 bases; bases with no gene match: 2. This CDR3 has 14 residues. CDR1 is MNHNS and CDR2 is SASEGT in the germline V gene. This CDR3 is CASSDGTGKETQYF. The DNA for the CDR3 is TGTGCCAGCAGTGATGGGACAGGGAAAGAGACCCAGTACTTC.

The chain combines TRBV14 with TRBJ2-2; D uncertain. CDR3 length equals 13 residues. Deletions cut 8 bases from V and 3 bases from J, with 10 bases between. The germline V gene encodes CDR1 SGHDN and CDR2 FVKESK. The CDR3 loop is CASRVHDTGELFF. The CDR3 DNA reads TGTGCCAGCCGGGTTCATGACACCGGGGAGCTGTTTTTT.

This clone turned up a few times. The rearrangement uses TRBV19 and TRBJ2-1, with 7 bases fitting TRBD2. Germline V gene data show CDR1 as LNHDA and CDR2 as SQIVND (reference sequence). V shed 4 bases and J 4 bases; nucleotides not matched to a gene: 10. The CDR3 runs to 16 residues. The CDR3 sequence is CASSKGAGATYNEQFF. Written as DNA, the CDR3 is TGTGCCAGTAGTAAAGGGGCGGGAGCCACTTACAATGAGCAGTTCTTC.

The rearrangement uses TRBV5-5 and TRBJ2-4; no definite D call. V was shortened by 6 bases and J by 0 bases, with 7 bases between the two germline ends. This CDR3 has 13 amino acids. Germline-derived CDR1 and CDR2 are SGHKS and YYEKEE (reference sequence). CDR3 protein: CASNTVAKNIQYF. DNA for the CDR3: TGTGCCAGCAACACAGTAGCCAAAAACATTCAGTACTTC.

The chain joins TRBV7-9 to TRBJ1-2; D is unclear. V was shortened by 7 bases and J by 8 bases, with 14 bases between the two germline ends. This CDR3 region has 12 residues. The germline gives CDR1 SEHNR, CDR2 FQNEAQ (reference sequence). CDR3 nucleotide sequence: TGTGCCAGCACCTGGGCCTCCGGGGGCTACACCTTC. Its protein product is CASTWASGGYTF. Variable domain in full (rest from reference TRBV7-9 and TRBJ1-2): DTGVSQNPRHKITKRGQNVTFRCDPISEHNRLYWYRQTLGQGPEFLTYFQNEAQLEKSRLLSDRFSAERPKGSFSTLEIQRTEQGDSAMYLCASTWASGGYTFGSGTRLTVV.

V usage is TRBV7-8 and J usage is TRBJ2-7; D gene unclear. Germline CDR1 and CDR2: SGHVS and FQNEAQ. V lost 0 bases, J lost 3 bases, and 9 bases lay in between. The CDR3 has 14 amino acids. CDR3 region: CASSLAWVNYEQYF. CDR3 in DNA: TGTGCCAGCAGCTTAGCGTGGGTCAACTACGAGCAGTACTTC.

CDR3 bases: TGCAGGTCAACAGATACGCAGTATTTT. The encoded protein is CRSTDTQYF. The chain employs TRBV29-1 and TRBJ2-3; no definite D call. Germline V gene data show CDR1 as SQVTM and CDR2 as ANQGSEA. CDR3 length: 9 amino acids.

J is TRBJ1-1 and V is TRBV19; 7 nucleotides align to TRBD1. Trimming removed 8 bases from V and 0 bases from J; junction bases left unmatched: 3. Germline V CDR1 and CDR2: LNHDA, SQIVND (reference sequence). The CDR3 runs 13 residues. The CDR3 loop reads CASRQGLNTEAFF. Here the CDR3 DNA reads TGTGCCAGTCGACAGGGCTTGAACACTGAAGCTTTCTTT.

V usage is TRBV18 and J usage is TRBJ2-3, with 8 bases that match TRBD1. Germline assignment: CDR1 KGHSH and CDR2 LQKENI. The CDR3 is 16 amino acids. J lost 2 bases, V lost 0 bases, and 4 bases had no gene match. The CDR3 nucleotides are TGTGCCAGCTCACCACCGGGGCAGGGGGCCACAGATACGCAGTATTTT. Its translation is CASSPPGQGATDTQYF.

A few counts support this clone. The chain employs TRBV6-5 and TRBJ2-1; D is unclear. Germline V lookup: CDR1 MNHEY, CDR2 SVGAGI. Trimming removed 0 bases from V and 10 bases from J, with 16 bases in between. This CDR3 has 15 residues. The CDR3 sequence: CASSYSAGTFTEQFF. The CDR3 DNA reads as TGTGCCAGCAGTTACTCGGCTGGTACTTTTACAGAGCAGTTCTTC.

The chain links TRBV19 to TRBJ2-7; a weak D match, TRBD1 (5 bases). Germline V gene sequence: CDR1 LNHDA, CDR2 SQIVND (reference sequence). CDR3 length: 14 amino acids. V was trimmed by 4 bases and J by 6 bases, leaving 16 bases between them. CDR3 DNA sequence: TGTGCCAGTAGTACGGGCCAGGGTTCTCGCGAGCAGTACTTC. It codes for CASSTGQGSREQYF.

In this sample, this clone turned up a few times. CDR3 region: CASSASGALGNTIYF. CDR3 sequence (DNA): TGTGCCAGCAGCGCCTCGGGGGCGCTTGGAAACACCATATATTTT. This rearrangement joins TRBV11-2 to TRBJ1-3; maybe TRBD1 (6 bases). The CDR3 contains 15 residues. Deletions cut 5 bases from V and 3 bases from J, with 14 bases between. Germline CDR1 reads SGHAT; CDR2 reads FQNNGV.

This rearrangement joins TRBV7-9 to TRBJ2-3; the D gene could be TRBD1 or TRBD2 (6 bases each). CDR1 and CDR2 from the germline V gene are SEHNR and FQNEAQ (reference sequence). The ends were cut back, 3 bases at V and 2 bases at J, with 18 bases in the middle. CDR3 length: 17 amino acids. CDR3 in amino acids: CASSLDLGGGPTDTQYF. As DNA, the CDR3 is TGTGCCAGCAGCTTGGACCTAGGGGGAGGACCCACAGATACGCAGTATTTT. Combining the CDR3 with reference TRBV7-9 and TRBJ2-3 gives the whole variable domain DTGVSQNPRHKITKRGQNVTFRCDPISEHNRLYWYRQTLGQGPEFLTYFQNEAQLEKSRLLSDRFSAERPKGSFSTLEIQRTEQGDSAMYLCASSLDLGGGPTDTQYFGPGTRLTVL.

This clone came up a few times. The V and J genes are TRBV5-3 and TRBJ1-5, with 8 bases aligning to TRBD1. TRBV5-3 has ORF status, its function being uncertain. Unmatched junction bases numbered 6, after V lost 0 bases and J lost 7 bases. CDR3 length: 15 amino acids. Here the CDR3 reads CARSLGGQGGQPQHF. The DNA of the CDR3 is TGTGCCAGAAGCTTGGGTGGACAGGGCGGACAGCCCCAGCATTTT.

This chain connects TRBV5-4 to TRBJ1-1, with a tentative D call TRBD1 (5 bases). The CDR3 runs to 14 residues. V was trimmed by 5 bases and J by 5 bases, leaving 16 bases between them. The germline gives CDR1 SGHNT, CDR2 YYREEE (reference sequence). This chain's CDR3 is CASSIEHRQTEAFF. For the CDR3, the DNA is TGTGCCAGCAGTATTGAGCACAGACAGACTGAAGCTTTCTTT.

The V call is TRBV4-2, the J call TRBJ2-7; TRBD2 matches at 7 bases. The CDR3 is 15 residues long. V was pared by 1 base and J by 0 bases, with 3 bases of the junction left unmatched. The germline V gene has CDR1 LGHNA and CDR2 YNFKEQ. The CDR3 DNA sequence: TGTGCCAGCAGCCAAGGACTAGCCGGCTCCTACGAGCAGTACTTC. Translating it yields CASSQGLAGSYEQYF.

The chain has TRBV30 and TRBJ2-7; D may be TRBD2 (6 bases). The CDR3 covers 16 residues. V lost 0 bases and J lost 0, with 15 bases in between. Germline V CDR1 and CDR2: GTSNPN, SVGIG (reference sequence). CDR3 in amino acids: CAWSVGGAGPSYEQYF. In DNA form, the CDR3 reads TGTGCCTGGAGTGTAGGAGGGGCCGGACCCTCCTACGAGCAGTACTTC.

The rearrangement joins TRBV19 to TRBJ2-7; the D gene could be TRBD1 or TRBD2 (5 bases each). Trimming shortened V by 3 bases and J by 6 bases, and 12 bases separated the two germline ends. The CDR3 has 13 amino acids. Germline V CDR1 and CDR2: LNHDA, SQIVND (reference sequence). The CDR3 DNA reads as TGTGCCAGTAGTATGGGACGGCGGCGCGAGCAGTACTTC. Amino acids: CASSMGRRREQYF.

V is TRBV18 and J is TRBJ2-3, with TRBD2 identical over 16 bases. This CDR3 has 23 amino acids. V lost 3 bases and J lost 4; bases outside the gene matches: 22. CDR1 and CDR2 from the germline V gene are KGHSH and LQKENI. CDR3 protein: CASSPRREGTSGRGLLGPDTQYF. The CDR3 coding sequence is TGTGCCAGCTCACCGAGGCGGGAAGGGACTAGCGGGAGGGGGCTCCTAGGCCCAGATACGCAGTATTTT.

This rearrangement joins TRBV11-2 to TRBJ2-1; 9 bases are a match to TRBD2. This CDR3 has 15 residues. Looked up from germline, CDR1 is SGHAT and CDR2 is FQNNGV. The junction had 9 bases not matched to a gene; V was cut back by 5 bases and J by 7 bases. CDR3 in amino acids: CASSRRLAGINEQFF. CDR3 DNA: TGTGCCAGCAGCAGAAGGCTAGCGGGAATAAATGAGCAGTTCTTC.

This rearrangement joins TRBV6-5 to TRBJ2-3; 10 bases line up with TRBD1. The CDR3 covers 15 residues. Looked up from germline, CDR1 is MNHEY and CDR2 is SVGAGI. The J segment lost 1 base and the V segment lost 4 bases, leaving 2 bases of the junction unmatched. CDR3 coding DNA: TGTGCCAGCAGTTTGACAGGGGGCCGCACAGATACGCAGTATTTT. Residues: CASSLTGGRTDTQYF.

This chain uses TRBV7-9 with TRBJ1-3, with TRBD1 matching 7 bases. The length of the CDR3 is 16 residues. Germline lookup yields CDR1 SEHNR and CDR2 FQNEAQ (reference sequence). Trimming cost V 6 bases and J 5 bases; bases outside gene matches: 13. CDR3 DNA: TGTGCCAGCAGTCCACTCGACAGGGACGTTCGAAACACCATATATTTT. This translates into CASSPLDRDVRNTIYF.